The rows below give T cell receptor beta chains drawn from one sample of a study of siplizumab effects on memory and regulatory T cells. Clones were read by immunoSEQ multiplex PCR, and TCRdb kept only the in-frame ones, dropping some. Of approximately 40,000 clones listed, approximately 88% are singletons. The specimen was naive CD4+ T cells sorted from blood. The receptor set was obtained from a human donor in good health. CDR3s include the opening cysteine and the closing phenylalanine or tryptophan. D genes are given only for firm matches. Clone size is given for some rows only: seen once, a few or many times, or a class if the clone is expanded.

TRBJ1-5 . TRBV2 . TGTGCCAGCGCGCAAAGGGGGGGCGATCAGCCCCAGCATTTT CASAQRGGDQPQHF
TRBJ1-2 TRBD1 TRBV4-1 . TGCGCCAGCAGCCAACCGGGACAGACGATTGCTAACTATGGCTACACCTTC CASSQPGQTIANYGYTF
TRBJ2-2 . TRBV12-2 . TGTGCAAGTCGTTGCGGGTGCGGGGAGCTGTTTTTT CASRCGCGELFF
TRBJ2-7 TRBD2 TRBV27 . TGTGCCAGCAGTTTATCTCCGGCGGGAGCGGGAGTTCCCTACGAGCAGTACTTC CASSLSPAGAGVPYEQYF
TRBJ1-6 TRBD1 TRBV5-1 . TGCGCCAGTACGGACAGGGTTGATCCCATAGCCACTTATTCACCCCTCCACTTT CASTDRVDPIATYSPLHF
TRBJ1-4 . TRBV5-6 . TGTGCCAGCAGCTTGGAAACAGGCGGAGGTGAAAAACTGTTTTTT CASSLETGGGEKLFF
TRBJ2-7 . TRBV7-9 . TGTGCCAGCAGTTTGGGAGCAGGGGAAGTCTACTACGAGCAGTACTTC CASSLGAGEVYYEQYF
TRBJ2-2 TRBD1 TRBV18 . TGTGCCAGCTCACCCCCAGGGGGCAGCACCGGGGAGCTGTTTTTT CASSPPGGSTGELFF
TRBJ1-2 . TRBV6-1 few TGTGCCAGCAGTGAAGCGTCCCTCGGGTATGGCTACACCTTC CASSEASLGYGYTF
TRBJ2-1 . TRBV4-1 . TGCGCCAGCAGCCAAACGGGACTCCTAGGAAATGAGCAGTTCTTC CASSQTGLLGNEQFF
TRBJ2-7 TRBD1 TRBV20-1 . TGCAGTGCTCCTCAGGGGGCCGAGCAGTACTTC CSAPQGAEQYF
TRBJ1-5 . TRBV27 . TGTGCCAGCAGTTTGATGGGAGTCCCTAATCAGCCCCAGCATTTT CASSLMGVPNQPQHF
TRBJ2-5 . TRBV15 . TGTGCCACCACCGCGGGACGTCTACCCCAAGAGACCCAGTACTTC CATTAGRLPQETQYF
TRBJ2-7 . TRBV5-5 . TGTGCCAGCAGCTCACCCGGGAAGACCTACGAGCAGTACTTC CASSSPGKTYEQYF
TRBJ1-1 TRBD1 TRBV7-2 once TGTGCCAGCAGCAGCACCGGGACAGTGAACACTGAAGCTTTCTTT CASSSTGTVNTEAFF
TRBJ2-3 TRBD2 TRBV29-1 . TGCAGCGTAGGCACGGTGGGAGGGAGCGTGAGTACGCAGTATTTT CSVGTVGGSVSTQYF
TRBJ1-1 . TRBV5-4 . TGTGCCAGCAGCTTGCACTCTGAAGCTTTCTTT CASSLHSEAFF
TRBJ2-2 . TRBV11-1 once TGTGCCAGCAGCTTAGGGCCAGGGAGGATCGGGGAGCTGTTTTTT CASSLGPGRIGELFF
TRBJ2-7 . TRBV5-1 . TGCGCCAGCAGCTTGGCAGGGACAATCTACGAGCAGTACTTC CASSLAGTIYEQYF
TRBJ2-3 . TRBV7-2 . TGTGCCAGCAGCTTGGACCAACCTAGAGCAGATACGCAGTATTTT CASSLDQPRADTQYF
TRBJ2-7 TRBD1 TRBV5-1 . TGCGCCAGCAGCCCCCGACAGGGGGCCGCCTACGAGCAGTACTTC CASSPRQGAAYEQYF
TRBJ2-3 . TRBV18 . TGTGCCAGCTCACACACCCCAGATACGCAGTATTTT CASSHTPDTQYF
TRBJ2-1 TRBD2 TRBV18 . TGTGCCAGCTCACCAAGACTAGCGGGAGAGGATGAGCAGTTCTTC CASSPRLAGEDEQFF
TRBJ2-7 . TRBV6-4 few TGTGCCAGCAGTGTGGTCGGGGGCTACGAGCAGTACTTC CASSVVGGYEQYF
TRBJ2-6 TRBD1 TRBV7-9 . TGTGCCAGCAGTTCCAGGGGGCGCTTGGGGGCCAACGTCCTGACTTTC CASSSRGRLGANVLTF
TRBJ2-1 . TRBV5-1 . TGCGCCAGCAGCTTGGAGTCTACCTACAATGAGCAGTTCTTC CASSLESTYNEQFF
TRBJ2-1 . TRBV4-1 . TGCGCCAGCAGCCAAGTCGGGGACCCCGCCTACAATGAGCAGTTCTTC CASSQVGDPAYNEQFF
TRBJ2-2 . TRBV7-3 once TGTGCCAGCAGCCAAAGTAACTTATCCGGGGAGCTGTTTTTT CASSQSNLSGELFF
TRBJ1-3 . TRBV19 . TGTGCCAGTAGTATTTCCAACCTTGGAAACACCATATATTTT CASSISNLGNTIYF
TRBJ2-3 . TRBV10-3 . TGTGCCATCAGTGTGAGCGGACCTAGCACAGATACGCAGTATTTT CAISVSGPSTDTQYF
TRBJ2-1 TRBD2 TRBV7-6 . TGTGCCAGCAGCTGGGGACTAATACCGGACAATGAGCAGTTCTTC CASSWGLIPDNEQFF
TRBJ2-5 . TRBV6-5 . TGTGCCAGCAGTTACTCGACGAGTTCCGACCCCCAGTACTTC CASSYSTSSDPQYF
TRBJ2-7 . TRBV2 . TGTGCCAGCAGTGGCCAAGGGTTCGGTGAGCAGTACTTC CASSGQGFGEQYF
TRBJ2-7 TRBD1 TRBV6-1 . TGTGCCAGCAGTTGGGACAGCCCCTCCTACGAGCAGTACTTC CASSWDSPSYEQYF
TRBJ1-5 . TRBV25-1 . TGTGCCAGCAGTGAATCAGGGTGGGACCAGCCCCAGCATTTT CASSESGWDQPQHF
TRBJ2-5 . TRBV27 . TGTGCCAGCACCTACCGACGGGGGTTCGAGGAGACCCAGTACTTC CASTYRRGFEETQYF
TRBJ2-5 TRBD2 TRBV7-2 . TGTGCCAGCAGCTTAGCGTCGGGGGGGAAGGGAGGAGAGACCCAGTACTTC CASSLASGGKGGETQYF
TRBJ1-2 . TRBV6-5 few TGTGCAGCGCGGAAGGGCAATGGCTACACCTTC CAARKGNGYTF
TRBJ2-1 . TRBV7-9 . TGTGCCAGCAGGCGAACTAGTTACAATGAGCAGTTCTTC CASRRTSYNEQFF
TRBJ1-2 TRBD1 TRBV30 . TGTGCCTGGGTGCCCAGGGGGCATGGCTACACCTTC CAWVPRGHGYTF
TRBJ2-1 . TRBV6-6 . TGTGCCAGCAGTTACTTAGCGGATACCTACAATGAGCAGTTCTTC CASSYLADTYNEQFF
TRBJ2-2 TRBD1 TRBV9 . TGTGCCAGCAGCCTTACCGGGACAGGGAACACCGGGGAGCTGTTTTTT CASSLTGTGNTGELFF
TRBJ1-1 TRBD1 TRBV2 . TGTGCCAGCAGCGGGACAGAGATGAACACTGAAGCTTTCTTT CASSGTEMNTEAFF